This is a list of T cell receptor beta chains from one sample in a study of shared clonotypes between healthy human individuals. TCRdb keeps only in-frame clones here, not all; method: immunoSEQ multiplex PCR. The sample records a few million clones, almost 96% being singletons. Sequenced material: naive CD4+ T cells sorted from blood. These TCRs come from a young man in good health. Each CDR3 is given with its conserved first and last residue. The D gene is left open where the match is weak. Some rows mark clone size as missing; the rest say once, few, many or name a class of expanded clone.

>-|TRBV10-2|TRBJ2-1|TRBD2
TGCGCCAGCAGTGAGCGACTAGCTTTACACAATGAGCAGTTCTTC
CASSERLALHNEQFF
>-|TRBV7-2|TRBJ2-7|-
TGTGCCAGCAGTTTCACCTCGGGGGCATCCGAGCAGTACTTC
CASSFTSGASEQYF
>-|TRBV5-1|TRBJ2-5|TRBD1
TGCGCCAGCTCGGGGACAGACCAAGAGACCCAGTACTTC
CASSGTDQETQYF
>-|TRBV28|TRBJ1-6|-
TGTGCCAGCACCTCCCCTCATGATGGTTCACCCCTCCACTTT
CASTSPHDGSPLHF
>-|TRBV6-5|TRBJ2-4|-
TGTGCCAGCAGTTACGACAGGTCCCTAGCCAAAAACATTCAGTACTTC
CASSYDRSLAKNIQYF
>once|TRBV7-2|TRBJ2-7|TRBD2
TGTGCCAGCAGCTCGACTCGGGGGGGCAGTTACGAGCAGTACTTC
CASSSTRGGSYEQYF
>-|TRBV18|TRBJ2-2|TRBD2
TGTGCCAGCTCACCGTCTAGCGGGTGGAACACCGGGGAGCTGTTTTTT
CASSPSSGWNTGELFF
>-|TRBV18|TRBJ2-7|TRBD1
TGTGCCAGCTCACCCCTACTGGGACAGGTTTCCTACGAGCAGTACTTC
CASSPLLGQVSYEQYF
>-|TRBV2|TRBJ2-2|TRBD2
TGTGCCAGCAGGGGACTAACGAACACCGGGGAGCTGTTTTTT
CASRGLTNTGELFF
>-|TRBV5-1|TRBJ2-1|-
TGCGCCAGCAGTATGGACCAATCCTACAATGAGCAGTTCTTC
CASSMDQSYNEQFF
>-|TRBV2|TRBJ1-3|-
TGTGCCAGCAGTGAATTGGAGGGGTTTTCCTCTGGAAACACCATATATTTT
CASSELEGFSSGNTIYF
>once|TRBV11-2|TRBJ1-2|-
TGTGCCAGCAGCCAAAAGGCAGGGGACGGCTACACCTTC
CASSQKAGDGYTF
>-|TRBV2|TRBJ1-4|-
TGTGCCAGCAGTGAATCGCCGGACGGTTTTAATGAAAAACTGTTTTTT
CASSESPDGFNEKLFF
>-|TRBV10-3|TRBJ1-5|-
TGTGCCATCAGGTCGGAACTCTCCCTCAATCAGCCCCAGCATTTT
CAIRSELSLNQPQHF
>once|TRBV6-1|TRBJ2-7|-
TGTGCCAGCAGTCGGGACACACCCGTCCAGTACTTC
CASSRDTPVQYF
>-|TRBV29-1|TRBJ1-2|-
TGCAGCGTTGAAGGATGGGGGGGCTACACCTTC
CSVEGWGGYTF
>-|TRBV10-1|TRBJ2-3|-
TGCGCCAGCAGTGAGTCGAGGGCAGTGTTATTCACAGATACGCAGTATTTT
CASSESRAVLFTDTQYF
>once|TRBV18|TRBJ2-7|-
TGTGCCAGCTCACCAGGCAGGGCCACCTACGAGCAGTACTTC
CASSPGRATYEQYF
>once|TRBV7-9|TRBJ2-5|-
TGTGCCAGCAGCTTGGGGGAAGAGACCCAGTACTTC
CASSLGEETQYF
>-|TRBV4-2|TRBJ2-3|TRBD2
TGTGCCAGCAGCCCCCGGACTAGCGGTAGCACAGATACGCAGTATTTT
CASSPRTSGSTDTQYF
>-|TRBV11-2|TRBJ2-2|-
TGTGCCAGCACCCCAAGTGCCCAGGGGCGTGACACCGGGGAGCTGTTTTTT
CASTPSAQGRDTGELFF
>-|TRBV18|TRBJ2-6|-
TGTGCCAGCTCACCTTTAGGGACTGGGGCCAACGTCCTGACTTTC
CASSPLGTGANVLTF
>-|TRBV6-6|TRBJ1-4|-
TGTGCCAGCAGTCCGTGGTCAGCTAATGAAAAACTGTTTTTT
CASSPWSANEKLFF
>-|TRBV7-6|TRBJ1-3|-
TGTGCCAGCAGCCCCCGTTTGGGGGACTCTGGAAACACCATATATTTT
CASSPRLGDSGNTIYF
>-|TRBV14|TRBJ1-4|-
TGTGCCAGCAGCCAAGGGGCGGGACGTACCGAAAAACTGTTTTTT
CASSQGAGRTEKLFF
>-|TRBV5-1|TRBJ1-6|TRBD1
TGCGCCAGCAGCCAAGTGCTGAGACAGGGTTATTCACCCCTCCACTTT
CASSQVLRQGYSPLHF
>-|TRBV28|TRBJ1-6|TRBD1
TGTGCCAGCAGTTCCACATCTTGGTACAGGGGGTTTTCACCCCTCCACTTT
CASSSTSWYRGFSPLHF
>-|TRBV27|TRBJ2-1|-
TGTGCCAGCATCAAACTGGCCGGAGGACCAGATCCTAAGCAGTTCTTC
CASIKLAGGPDPKQFF
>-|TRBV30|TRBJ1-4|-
TGTGCCTGGAGGGAAGGCACAGGGAGTTTCCCAACTAATGAAAAACTGTTTTTT
CAWREGTGSFPTNEKLFF
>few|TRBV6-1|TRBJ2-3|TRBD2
TGTGCCAGCAGTGAGACTAGCGGGGGGGCAACAGATACGCAGTATTTT
CASSETSGGATDTQYF
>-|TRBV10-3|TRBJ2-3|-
TGTGCCATCAGTAGGGGGGCGGGAGAAGGAACAGATACGCAGTATTTT
CAISRGAGEGTDTQYF
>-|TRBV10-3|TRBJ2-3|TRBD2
TGTGCCATGTCGGAGCGGGGGGCCGTGGATATGCAGTATTTT
CAMSERGAVDMQYF
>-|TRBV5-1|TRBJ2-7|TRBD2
TGCGCCAGCAGCGTAGGGACTAGCGGGGGAAGCTCCTACGAGCAGTACTTC
CASSVGTSGGSSYEQYF
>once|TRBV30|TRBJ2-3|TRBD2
TGTGCCTGGAAACTAGCGGAATTCACAGATACGCAGTATTTT
CAWKLAEFTDTQYF
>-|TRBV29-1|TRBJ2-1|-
TGCAGCGCCCGGCCTCAGATTAGCTCCTACAATGAGCAGTTCTTC
CSARPQISSYNEQFF
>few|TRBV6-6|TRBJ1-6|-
TGTGCCAGCAGTTACTCGGATTCACCCCTCCACTTT
CASSYSDSPLHF
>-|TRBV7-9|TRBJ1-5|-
TGTGCCAGCAGCTTCGAGACAGACGGCAATCAGCCCCAGCATTTT
CASSFETDGNQPQHF